These T cell receptor beta chains were read from a single sample in a study of T cell responses to AZD1222 COVID-19 vaccine. This table comes from immunoSEQ multiplex PCR, and its TCRdb copy is limited to in-frame clones, with some not included. This table holds 130,000 or so clones, approximately 82% found once. Material: peripheral blood, obtained 28 days after the second AZD1222 dose. The receptors were sampled from an adult who received the AZD1222 COVID-19 vaccine. The conserved cysteine and the conserved F or W are not part of the CDR3 here. D genes are given only for firm matches. Expanded clones get a size class; other rows say once, few or many, or leave the size out.

NA	TRBJ2-3	NA	TRBV4-1	ASRQVGRLRGTDTQY
NA	TRBJ1-6	NA	TRBV3-1/TRBV3-2	ASSPGKVDSPLH
NA	TRBJ1-2	NA	TRBV2	ASSGEGHGYT
NA	TRBJ1-6	NA	TRBV3-1/TRBV3-2	ASSRPSGIRNSPLH
once	TRBJ1-1	NA	TRBV3-1/TRBV3-2	ASSHREQNTEAF
NA	TRBJ1-5	NA	TRBV7-8	ASSTSGLHRDQPQH
few	TRBJ2-7	TRBD2	TRBV5-1	ASTPRSRSGGSSYEQY
NA	TRBJ1-5	NA	TRBV5-5	ASSFGGKRGPQH
few	TRBJ2-2	NA	TRBV2	ASTGDTINTGELF
few	TRBJ1-4	TRBD1	TRBV18	ASSRETGGEKLF
NA	TRBJ2-4	TRBD2	TRBV15	ATRTGGTNIQY
NA	TRBJ2-7	TRBD2	TRBV10-3	AIREQDREDYEQY
NA	TRBJ1-2	NA	TRBV2	ASKREVGYT
NA	TRBJ1-1	NA	TRBV6-6	ASSDRRGEAF
NA	TRBJ1-1	TRBD1	TRBV5-1	ASSLQGDKTEAF
NA	TRBJ1-3	NA	TRBV11-2	ASSVGPSGNTIY
NA	TRBJ2-5	NA	TRBV9	ASSVGGSGQETQY